This is a list of T cell receptor beta chains from one sample in a study of T cell repertoires in cytomegalovirus infection. From the reads, TCRdb called clonotypes with MiXCR, one entry per CDR3 protein. The profile shows more than 400,000 distinct CDR3 sequences, about 26% of them singletons. Sequenced material: PBMCs. The source is a human donor in good health (CMV status not recorded). Some clones in this sample may be carry-over from other donors' samples. The CDR3 runs from the conserved cysteine through the conserved F or W. The D gene is left open where the match is weak. Clone sizes are given selectively: once, few, many, or a class where the clone is expanded.

D gene | J gene | V gene | clone size | CDR3 DNA | CDR3 protein
NA | TRBJ1-4 | TRBV19 | NA | TGTGCCAGTAGTATAGTTGATCGTGAAAAACTGTTTTTT | CASSIVDREKLFF
NA | TRBJ2-3 | TRBV24-1 | NA | TGTGCCACCATCCCGGGACGCTCTGGAGAAGGCACGCAGTATTTT | CATIPGRSGEGTQYF
NA | TRBJ1-2 | TRBV30 | few | TGTGCCAGCCAGGGGCCCGAACAGGGCTACACCTTC | CASQGPEQGYTF
NA | TRBJ1-1 | TRBV19 | many | TGTGCCAGTAGTACAACAGGGCTGAACACTGAAGCTTTCTTT | CASSTTGLNTEAFF
NA | TRBJ2-1 | TRBV7-6 | many | TGTGCCAGCAGCTTCGACAGCTACAATGAGCAGTTCTTC | CASSFDSYNEQFF
NA | TRBJ1-2 | TRBV6-5 | NA | TGTGCCAGCAGCCGCTTTGATACACCTAACTATGGCTACACCTTC | CASSRFDTPNYGYTF
TRBD2 | TRBJ2-5 | TRBV20-1 | NA | TGCAGTGCTAGAGTAGCGGGAGGTCTCGAAGAGACCCAGTACTTC | CSARVAGGLEETQYF
TRBD1 | TRBJ2-1 | TRBV18 | NA | TGTGCCAGCTCATTGGACAGGTTTGAAACCAATGAGCAGTTCTTC | CASSLDRFETNEQFF
NA | TRBJ1-4 | TRBV7-2 | few | TGTGCCAGCAGCAATCGGGACATGGGGTTTAATGAAAAACTGTTTTTT | CASSNRDMGFNEKLFF
NA | TRBJ1-6 | TRBV5-8 | NA | TGTGCCAGCAGCTTACCAGGGGCGCTCAATTCACCCCTCCACTTT | CASSLPGALNSPLHF
NA | TRBJ1-5 | TRBV7-2 | few | TGTGCCAGCAGCTCTAGGGACAATCAGCCCCAGCATTTT | CASSSRDNQPQHF
NA | TRBJ2-1 | TRBV7-2 | many | TGTGCCAGCAGCGGGGTGAGGATAGGGGTCTTC | CASSGVRIGVF
TRBD1 | TRBJ1-1 | TRBV7-2 | many | TGTGCCAGCATTGAGTCCAGGGGGCTTTTGAACACTGAAGCTTTCTTT | CASIESRGLLNTEAFF